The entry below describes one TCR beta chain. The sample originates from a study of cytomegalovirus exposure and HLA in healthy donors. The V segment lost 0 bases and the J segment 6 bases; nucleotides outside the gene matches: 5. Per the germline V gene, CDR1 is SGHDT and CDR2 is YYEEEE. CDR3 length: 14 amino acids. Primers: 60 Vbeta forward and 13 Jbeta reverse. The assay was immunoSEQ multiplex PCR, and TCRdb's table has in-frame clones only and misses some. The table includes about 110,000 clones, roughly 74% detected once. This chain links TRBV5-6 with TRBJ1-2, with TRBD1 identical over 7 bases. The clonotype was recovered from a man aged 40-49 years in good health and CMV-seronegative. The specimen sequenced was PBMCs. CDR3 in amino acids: CASSLVSGGNGYTF. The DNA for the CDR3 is TGTGCCAGCAGCTTGGTTTCAGGGGGGAATGGCTACACCTTC. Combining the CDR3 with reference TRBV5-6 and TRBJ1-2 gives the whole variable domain DAGVTQSPTHLIKTRGQQVTLRCSPKSGHDTVSWYQQALGQGPQFIFQYYEEEERQRGNFPDRFSGHQFPNYSSELNVNALLLGDSALYLCASSLVSGGNGYTFGSGTRLTVV.